This entry concerns a single TCR beta chain. This entry comes from a study of OX40 agonist ivuxolimab in advanced cancers. This CDR3 region has 14 residues. In germline, CDR1 is SEHNR, CDR2 FQNEAQ (reference sequence). V gave up 5 bases and J gave up 5 bases; unmatched junction bases: 9. TCRdb's copy holds only in-frame clones and misses some; the assay was immunoSEQ multiplex PCR. The table shows 70,000 to 95,000 clones, with approximately 85% occurring only once. The sequence was collected from an adult with an advanced solid tumor such as melanoma, head and neck, liver or kidney cancer. This chain links TRBV7-9 with TRBJ2-7, with 7 bases identical to TRBD1. The sample was CD4+ or CD8+ T cells sorted from blood, taken in a trial of the OX40 agonist ivuxolimab. The CDR3 coding sequence is TGTGCCAGCAGCCCAGACAGGGAAATCGACGAGCAGTACTTC. The encoded protein is CASSPDREIDEQYF.